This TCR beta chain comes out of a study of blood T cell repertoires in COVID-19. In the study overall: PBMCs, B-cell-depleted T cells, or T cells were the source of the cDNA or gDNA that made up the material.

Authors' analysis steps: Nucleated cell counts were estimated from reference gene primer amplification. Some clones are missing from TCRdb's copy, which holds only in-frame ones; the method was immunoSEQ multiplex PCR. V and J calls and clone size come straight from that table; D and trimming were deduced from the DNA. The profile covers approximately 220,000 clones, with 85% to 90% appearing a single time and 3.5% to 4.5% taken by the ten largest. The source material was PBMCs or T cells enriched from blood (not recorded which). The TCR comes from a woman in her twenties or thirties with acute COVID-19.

The DNA for the CDR3 is TGTGCCTTGGCTCCCGTGGGGAGCTATGGCTACACCTTC. Its protein is CALAPVGSYGYTF. The rearrangement uses TRBV30 and TRBJ1-2; D remains unclear. V lost 7 bases and J 4 bases, leaving 16 bases between the germline ends. This CDR3 spans 13 amino acids. The germline V gene encodes CDR1 GTSNPN and CDR2 SVGIG (reference sequence).